This T cell receptor (beta chain) originates from a study of a mutant IDH1 vaccine in newly diagnosed glioma. Study summary: Treated patients showed a male proportion of approximately 62%, a female proportion of around 38%, and a mean age of roughly 40 years.

Assay used: immunoSEQ multiplex PCR; TCRdb lists only in-frame clones, some missing. The table records fewer than 85,000 clones, around 85% of them present only once. CDR1 and CDR2 (germline): SNHLY, FYNNEI. Trimming cost V 7 bases and J 8 bases; bases outside gene matches: 5. The CDR3 is 13 residues long. Time point: baseline, week 1 (first vaccination visit). Treatment: pre-vaccination baseline after standard-of-care therapy. The specimen was PBMCs, collected from a glioma patient treated with radiotherapy, temozolomide or both. The chain is built from TRBV2 and TRBJ2-2, with TRBD1 identical over 9 bases. The TCR was taken from a man aged 25-40 years with glioma. CDR3 sequence reads: CASTDRGTGELFF. CDR3 sequence (DNA): TGTGCCAGCACGGACAGGGGAACAGGGGAGCTGTTTTTT.